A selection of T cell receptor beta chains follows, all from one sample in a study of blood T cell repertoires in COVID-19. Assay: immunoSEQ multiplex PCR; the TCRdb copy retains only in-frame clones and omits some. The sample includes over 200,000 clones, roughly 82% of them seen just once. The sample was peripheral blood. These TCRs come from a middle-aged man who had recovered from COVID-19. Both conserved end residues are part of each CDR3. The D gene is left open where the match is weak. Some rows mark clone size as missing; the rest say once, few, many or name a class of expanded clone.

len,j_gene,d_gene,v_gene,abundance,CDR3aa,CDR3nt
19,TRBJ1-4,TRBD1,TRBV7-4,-,CASSLIGGTGHATNEKLFF,TGTGCCAGCAGCTTAATTGGCGGGACAGGGCATGCAACTAATGAAAAACTGTTTTTT
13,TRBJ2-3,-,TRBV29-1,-,CSVEEGSTDTQYF,TGCAGCGTTGAAGAGGGCAGCACAGATACGCAGTATTTT
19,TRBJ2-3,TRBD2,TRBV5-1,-,CASRRGRLAGASSTDTQYF,TGCGCCAGCAGGAGAGGAAGACTAGCGGGGGCCTCTAGCACAGATACGCAGTATTTT
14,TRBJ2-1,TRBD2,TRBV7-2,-,CASSPRGGGGEQFF,TGTGCCAGCAGTCCAAGGGGCGGGGGAGGTGAGCAGTTCTTC
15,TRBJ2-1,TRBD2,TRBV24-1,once,CATSDAGVNRDEQFF,TGTGCCACCAGTGACGCGGGAGTTAATAGGGATGAGCAGTTCTTC
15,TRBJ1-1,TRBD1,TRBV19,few,CASMWDRELNTEAFF,TGTGCCAGTATGTGGGACAGGGAATTGAACACTGAAGCTTTCTTT
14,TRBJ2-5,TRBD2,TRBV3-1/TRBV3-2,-,CASKRLAGQETQYF,TGTGCCAGCAAGAGACTAGCGGGTCAAGAGACCCAGTACTTC
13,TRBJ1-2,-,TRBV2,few,CASSERWQDGYTF,TGTGCCAGCAGTGAAAGGTGGCAGGATGGCTACACCTTC
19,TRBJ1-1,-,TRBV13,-,CASSLVWSPGQPGGTEAFF,TGTGCCAGCAGCTTAGTGTGGTCCCCTGGACAGCCGGGGGGCACTGAAGCTTTCTTT
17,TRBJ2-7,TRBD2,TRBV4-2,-,CASSQVGSSGISYEQYF,TGTGCCAGCAGCCAAGTAGGTTCCAGCGGGATCTCCTACGAGCAGTACTTC
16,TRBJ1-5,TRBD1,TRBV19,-,CASRYDRGSSNQPQHF,TGTGCCAGCCGATACGACAGGGGGTCGAGCAATCAGCCCCAGCATTTT
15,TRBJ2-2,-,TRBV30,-,CAWSLTDVNTGELFF,TGTGCCTGGAGTCTGACAGATGTCAACACCGGGGAGCTGTTTTTT
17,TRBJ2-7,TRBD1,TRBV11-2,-,CASSLNTGTGGTYEQYF,TGTGCCAGCAGCCTAAACACCGGGACAGGGGGCACCTACGAGCAGTACTTC
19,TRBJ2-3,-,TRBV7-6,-,CASSSQQSRLVPSTDTQYF,TGTGCCAGCAGCTCACAACAGTCGCGCCTGGTTCCAAGCACAGATACGCAGTATTTT
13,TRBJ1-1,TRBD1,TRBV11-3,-,CASSDTGVTEAFF,TGTGCCAGCAGCGATACAGGGGTCACTGAAGCTTTCTTT
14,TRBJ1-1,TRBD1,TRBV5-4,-,CASSQDRAGTEAFF,TGTGCCAGCAGCCAGGACAGGGCAGGCACTGAAGCTTTCTTT
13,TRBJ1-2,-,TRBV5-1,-,CASSLQGLDGYTF,TGCGCCAGTTCCTTACAGGGTCTCGATGGCTACACCTTC
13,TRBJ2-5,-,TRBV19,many,CASTPGRGETQYF,TGTGCCAGTACCCCCGGGCGGGGAGAGACCCAGTACTTC
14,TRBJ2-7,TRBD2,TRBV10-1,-,CASQEREGSYEQYF,TGCGCCAGCCAAGAGCGGGAGGGATCCTACGAGCAGTACTTC
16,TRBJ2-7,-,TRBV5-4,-,CASSSGQRRISYEQYF,TGTGCCAGCAGCTCCGGACAGAGGCGGATCTCCTACGAGCAGTACTTC
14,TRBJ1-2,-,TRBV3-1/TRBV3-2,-,CASSSRGFNYGYTF,TGTGCCAGCAGCTCGCGGGGGTTCAACTATGGCTACACCTTC
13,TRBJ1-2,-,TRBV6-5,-,CASSLLQGYGYTF,TGTGCCAGCAGTCTCCTGCAGGGCTATGGCTACACCTTC
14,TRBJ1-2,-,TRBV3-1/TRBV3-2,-,CASTLGHGPGGYTF,TGTGCCAGCACCTTGGGTCACGGGCCGGGAGGCTACACCTTC
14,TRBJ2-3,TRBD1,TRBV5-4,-,CASSQGQGPDTQYF,TGTGCCAGCAGCCAGGGACAGGGCCCAGATACGCAGTATTTT
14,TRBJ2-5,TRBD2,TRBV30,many,CAWSSGLAGETQYF,TGTGCCTGGAGTTCGGGACTAGCGGGAGAGACCCAGTACTTC
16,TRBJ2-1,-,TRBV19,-,CASSDWDLGPGNEQFF,TGTGCCAGTAGCGATTGGGACTTGGGCCCCGGCAATGAGCAGTTCTTC
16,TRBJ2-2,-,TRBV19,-,CASSIDPQGFTGELFF,TGTGCCAGTAGTATAGATCCACAGGGTTTCACCGGGGAGCTGTTTTTT
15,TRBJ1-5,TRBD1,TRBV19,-,CASSVTDREGQPQHF,TGTGCCAGTAGTGTAACGGACAGGGAAGGTCAGCCCCAGCATTTT
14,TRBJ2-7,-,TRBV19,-,CASSIARERDEQYF,TGTGCCAGTAGTATAGCAAGGGAGCGGGACGAGCAGTACTTC
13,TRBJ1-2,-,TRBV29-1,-,CSVEGRGAHGYTF,TGCAGCGTTGAAGGTCGGGGGGCGCACGGCTACACCTTC
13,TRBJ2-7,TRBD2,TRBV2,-,CATTGLAGAEQYF,TGTGCCACGACCGGACTAGCGGGAGCCGAGCAGTACTTC
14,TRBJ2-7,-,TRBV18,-,CASSPEQASREQYF,TGTGCCAGCTCACCAGAGCAGGCTTCAAGGGAGCAGTACTTC
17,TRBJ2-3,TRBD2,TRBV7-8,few,CASSLTRGLAGTDTQYF,TGTGCCAGCAGCCTAACCCGTGGACTAGCGGGGACAGATACGCAGTATTTT
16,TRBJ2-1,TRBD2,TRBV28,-,CASSFLGEGSYNEQFF,TGTGCCAGCAGTTTTTTGGGGGAGGGCTCCTACAATGAGCAGTTCTTC
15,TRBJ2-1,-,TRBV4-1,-,CASSSTGSSYNEQFF,TGCGCCAGCAGCAGTACAGGGAGCTCCTACAATGAGCAGTTCTTC
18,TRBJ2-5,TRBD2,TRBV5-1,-,CASSPVRGGDFVLETQYF,TGCGCCAGCAGCCCGGTACGGGGAGGGGATTTCGTTTTGGAGACCCAGTACTTC
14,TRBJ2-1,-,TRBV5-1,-,CASRPAGRSGEQFF,TGCGCCAGCAGGCCCGCAGGGAGGAGTGGGGAGCAGTTCTTC
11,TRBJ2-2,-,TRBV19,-,CASKGTGELFF,TGTGCCAGTAAGGGGACCGGGGAGCTGTTTTTT
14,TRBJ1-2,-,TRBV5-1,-,CASSLDGIDYGYTF,TGCGCCAGCAGCTTGGACGGGATAGACTATGGCTACACCTTC
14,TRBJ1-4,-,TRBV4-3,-,CASSQGLSAEKLFF,TGCGCCAGCAGCCAGGGACTATCAGCCGAAAAACTGTTTTTT
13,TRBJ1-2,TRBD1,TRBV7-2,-,CASSFGTGDGYTF,TGTGCCAGCAGCTTCGGGACAGGGGACGGCTACACCTTC
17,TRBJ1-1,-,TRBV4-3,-,CASSQASRGQVGTEAFF,TGCGCCAGCAGCCAAGCATCTCGGGGTCAGGTAGGCACTGAAGCTTTCTTT
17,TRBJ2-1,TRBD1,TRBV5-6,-,CASSPRAGQGLYNEQFF,TGTGCCAGCAGCCCCCGCGCGGGACAGGGATTATACAATGAGCAGTTCTTC
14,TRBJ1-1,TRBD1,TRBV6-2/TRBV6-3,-,CASSGGTANTEAFF,TGTGCCAGCAGCGGCGGGACAGCCAACACTGAAGCTTTCTTT
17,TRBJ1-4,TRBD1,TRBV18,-,CASSPGQGAQGNEKLFF,TGTGCCAGCTCACCAGGACAGGGGGCGCAGGGTAATGAAAAACTGTTTTTT
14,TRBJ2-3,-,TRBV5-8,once,CASSLGLPTDTQYF,TGTGCCAGCAGCTTGGGACTGCCTACAGATACGCAGTATTTT
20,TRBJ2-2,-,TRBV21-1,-,CASSKPLFLRDRGGTGELFF,TGTGCCAGCAGCAAACCCCTCTTCCTCCGGGACAGGGGAGGCACCGGGGAGCTGTTTTTT
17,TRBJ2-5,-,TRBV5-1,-,CASSLGSLQGREETQYF,TGCGCCAGCAGCCTGGGCTCACTTCAGGGGAGGGAAGAGACCCAGTACTTC
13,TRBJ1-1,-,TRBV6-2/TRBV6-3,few,CASSYSRDTEAFF,TGTGCCAGCAGTTACTCCAGGGACACTGAAGCTTTCTTT
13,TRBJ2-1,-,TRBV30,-,CAFRDNSYNEQFF,TGTGCCTTCCGGGACAACTCCTACAATGAGCAGTTCTTC
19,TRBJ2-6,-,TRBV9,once,CASSVARGTFASGANVLTF,TGTGCCAGCAGCGTAGCTAGGGGAACTTTTGCCTCTGGGGCCAACGTCCTGACTTTC
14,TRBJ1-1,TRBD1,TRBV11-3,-,CASSPGTGGTEAFF,TGTGCCAGCAGTCCCGGGACAGGGGGGACTGAAGCTTTCTTT